This is a list of T cell receptor beta chains from one sample in a study of T cells in tuberculosis. This table comes from immunoSEQ multiplex PCR, and its TCRdb copy is limited to in-frame clones, with some not included. The sample lists 85,000 to 90,000 clones, roughly 93% occurring once. The sequencing input was CD1b-GMM tetramer-negative cells sorted from PBMCs. All receptors derive from an adult woman with latent tuberculosis. Each CDR3 is given with its conserved first and last residue. D genes are given only for firm matches. Size is stated for part of the rows, as once, few or many counts, or as a class when the clone is expanded.

J: TRBJ2-1
D: .
size: .
V: TRBV27
DNA: TGTGCCAGCAGTTTATTGGGAGATTTTGAGCAGTTCTTC
CDR3: CASSLLGDFEQFF

J: TRBJ1-5
D: .
size: .
V: TRBV5-5
DNA: TGTGCCAGCAGCTTGGCAATGAGCAATCAGCCCCAGCATTTT
CDR3: CASSLAMSNQPQHF

J: TRBJ1-2
D: .
size: .
V: TRBV10-3
DNA: TGTGCCGCCGGGGGGGGACCAATGGTTTATGGCTACACCTTC
CDR3: CAAGGGPMVYGYTF

J: TRBJ2-5
D: .
size: .
V: TRBV7-3
DNA: TGTGCCAGCAGCGCAGATGTGGGAGGGACCCAGTACTTC
CDR3: CASSADVGGTQYF

J: TRBJ1-6
D: TRBD1
size: once
V: TRBV14
DNA: TGTGCCAGCAGCCAACAGGGGGTGAATTCACCCCTCCACTTT
CDR3: CASSQQGVNSPLHF

J: TRBJ1-2
D: TRBD1
size: .
V: TRBV14
DNA: TGTGCCAGCAGCCCGGACAGGATTGTCTATGGCTACACCTTC
CDR3: CASSPDRIVYGYTF

J: TRBJ2-5
D: TRBD2
size: .
V: TRBV19
DNA: TGTGCCAGTAGTCCAGGGACTAGCGGGGGACGAGAGACCCAGTACTTC
CDR3: CASSPGTSGGRETQYF

J: TRBJ1-6
D: .
size: .
V: TRBV11-2
DNA: TGTGCCAGCAGCTTAGTGGGGGGTTTAGATTCACCCCTCCACTTT
CDR3: CASSLVGGLDSPLHF

J: TRBJ1-1
D: .
size: .
V: TRBV7-9
DNA: TGTGCCAGCAGCCCGTGGGGGGGCACTGAAGCTTTCTTT
CDR3: CASSPWGGTEAFF

J: TRBJ1-6
D: TRBD1
size: .
V: TRBV19
DNA: TGTGCCAGTAGTGTCCAACAGGGGAACCTCCACTTT
CDR3: CASSVQQGNLHF

J: TRBJ1-4
D: TRBD1
size: .
V: TRBV27
DNA: TGTGCCAGCAGTCCACGGAGGGACAGGCCGAATGAAAAACTGTTTTTT
CDR3: CASSPRRDRPNEKLFF

J: TRBJ2-1
D: TRBD2
size: .
V: TRBV23-1
DNA: TGCGCCAGCAGTCAAATCCCAGCGGGGGGCTCCTATTACTACAATGAGCAGTTCTTC
CDR3: CASSQIPAGGSYYYNEQFF

J: TRBJ1-1
D: .
size: .
V: TRBV27
DNA: TGTGCCAGCAGACTATCGTGGGGGGGGAACACTGAAGCTTTCTTT
CDR3: CASRLSWGGNTEAFF

J: TRBJ2-5
D: TRBD2
size: .
V: TRBV19
DNA: TGTGCCAGTAGTCCTCTGACTAGCGGGGGCCAAGAGACCCAGTACTTC
CDR3: CASSPLTSGGQETQYF

J: TRBJ2-6
D: .
size: .
V: TRBV27
DNA: TGTGCCAGCAGTTCACTCGGGGGGGCCAACGTCCTGACTTTC
CDR3: CASSSLGGANVLTF

J: TRBJ1-2
D: .
size: .
V: TRBV7-9
DNA: TGTGCCAGCAGCTTAGAGATTCAGGCCAACACCTTC
CDR3: CASSLEIQANTF

J: TRBJ2-7
D: TRBD1
size: .
V: TRBV19
DNA: TGTGCCAGTAGTACCCGGGACAGTTCCTACGAGCAGTACTTC
CDR3: CASSTRDSSYEQYF

J: TRBJ2-7
D: TRBD1
size: .
V: TRBV6-1
DNA: TGTGCCAGCAGCCCCTCGGACAGGGTAAATTACGAGCAGTACTTC
CDR3: CASSPSDRVNYEQYF

J: TRBJ2-2
D: TRBD2
size: .
V: TRBV5-4
DNA: TGTGCCAGCAGCATTGGACTAGCGGGGAACACCGGGGAGCTGTTTTTT
CDR3: CASSIGLAGNTGELFF

J: TRBJ1-1
D: .
size: .
V: TRBV5-1
DNA: TGCGCCAGCAGCTTGGCCGCGCTTCACAGGGAAGGTTCGAACACTGAAGCTTTCTTT
CDR3: CASSLAALHREGSNTEAFF

J: TRBJ2-3
D: TRBD2
size: .
V: TRBV27
DNA: TGTGCCACCCAGCGGGGGCTCCGTAGCACAGATACGCAGTATTTT
CDR3: CATQRGLRSTDTQYF

J: TRBJ2-2
D: .
size: .
V: TRBV5-1
DNA: TGCGCCAGCAGCTTTGGGTTCCGGGGGTTGAACACCGGGGAGCTGTTTTTT
CDR3: CASSFGFRGLNTGELFF